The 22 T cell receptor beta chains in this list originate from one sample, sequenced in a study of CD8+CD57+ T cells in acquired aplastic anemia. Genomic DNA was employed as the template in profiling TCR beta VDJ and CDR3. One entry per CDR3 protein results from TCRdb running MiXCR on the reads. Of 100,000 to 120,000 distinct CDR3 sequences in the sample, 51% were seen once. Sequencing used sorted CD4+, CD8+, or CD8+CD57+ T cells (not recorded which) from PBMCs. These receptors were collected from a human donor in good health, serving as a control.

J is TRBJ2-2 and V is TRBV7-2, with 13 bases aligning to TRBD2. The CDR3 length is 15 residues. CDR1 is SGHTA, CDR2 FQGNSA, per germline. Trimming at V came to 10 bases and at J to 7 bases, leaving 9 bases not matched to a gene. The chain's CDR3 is CATILRLAGGGELFF. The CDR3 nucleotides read TGTGCCACCATACTACGACTAGCGGGGGGCGGGGAGCTGTTTTTT.

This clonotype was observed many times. The DNA of the CDR3 is TGTGCCAGCAGCGTCGTGGGCATCGGGGAGCTGTTTTTT. Amino acid sequence: CASSVVGIGELFF. The chain joins TRBV7-2 to TRBJ2-2; D unclear. The V gene lost 5 bases and the J gene lost 7 bases, with 11 bases spanning the gap. The CDR3 is 13 residues long. Germline-derived CDR1 and CDR2 are SGHTA and FQGNSA. The complete variable domain, with remaining parts taken from reference TRBV7-2 and TRBJ2-2, reads GAGVSQSPSNKVTEKGKDVELRCDPISGHTALYWYRQSLGQGLEFLIYFQGNSAPDKSGLPSDRFSAERTGGSVSTLTIQRTQQEDSAVYLCASSVVGIGELFFGEGSRLTVL.

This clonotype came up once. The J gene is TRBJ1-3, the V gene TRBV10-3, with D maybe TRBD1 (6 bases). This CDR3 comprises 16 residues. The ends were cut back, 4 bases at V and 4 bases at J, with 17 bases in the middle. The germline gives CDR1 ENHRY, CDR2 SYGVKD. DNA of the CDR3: TGTGCCATCAGTGCTAGTTTCAGGGGAAGGGGAAACACCATATATTTT. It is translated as CAISASFRGRGNTIYF.

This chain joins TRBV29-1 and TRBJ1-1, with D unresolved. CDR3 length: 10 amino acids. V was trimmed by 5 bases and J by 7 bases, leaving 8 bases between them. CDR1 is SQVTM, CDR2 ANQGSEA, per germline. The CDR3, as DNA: TGCAGCGTTCCGCAGCTTGAAGCTTTCTTT. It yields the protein CSVPQLEAFF.

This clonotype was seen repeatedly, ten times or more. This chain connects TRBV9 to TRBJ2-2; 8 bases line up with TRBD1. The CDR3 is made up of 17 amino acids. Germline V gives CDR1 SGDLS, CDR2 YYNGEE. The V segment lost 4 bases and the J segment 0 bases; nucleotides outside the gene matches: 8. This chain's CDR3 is CASSIRQGHANTGELFF. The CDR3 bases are TGTGCCAGCAGCATCAGACAGGGGCACGCGAACACCGGGGAGCTGTTTTTT.

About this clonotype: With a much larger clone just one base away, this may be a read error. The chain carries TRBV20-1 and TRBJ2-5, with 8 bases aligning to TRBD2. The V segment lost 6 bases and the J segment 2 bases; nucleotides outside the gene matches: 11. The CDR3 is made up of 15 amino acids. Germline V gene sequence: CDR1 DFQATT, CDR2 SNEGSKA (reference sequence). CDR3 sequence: CSAAATGTSQETQYF. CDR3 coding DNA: TGCAGTGCCGCAGCCACAGGGACTAGTCAAGAGACCCAGTACTTC.

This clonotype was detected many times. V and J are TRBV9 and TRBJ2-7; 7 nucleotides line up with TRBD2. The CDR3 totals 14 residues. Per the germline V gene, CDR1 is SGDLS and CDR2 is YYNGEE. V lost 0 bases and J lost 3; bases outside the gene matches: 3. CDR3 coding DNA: TGTGCCAGCAGCGTAGGGGAGGGAGTCTACGAGCAGTACTTC. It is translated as CASSVGEGVYEQYF.

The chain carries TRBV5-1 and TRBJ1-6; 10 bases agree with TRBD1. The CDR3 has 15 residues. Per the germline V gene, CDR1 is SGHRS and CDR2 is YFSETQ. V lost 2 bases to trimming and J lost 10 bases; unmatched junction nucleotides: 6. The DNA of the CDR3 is TGCGCCAGCAGCTTCGGGACAGGGGCATACTCACCCCTCCACTTT. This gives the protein CASSFGTGAYSPLHF.

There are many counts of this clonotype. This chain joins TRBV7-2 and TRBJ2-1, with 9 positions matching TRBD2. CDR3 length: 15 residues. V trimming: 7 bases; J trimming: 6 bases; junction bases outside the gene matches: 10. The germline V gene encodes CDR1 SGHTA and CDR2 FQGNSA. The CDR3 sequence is CASTGYAGGPNEQFF. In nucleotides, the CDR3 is TGTGCCAGCACCGGGTACGCGGGGGGGCCCAATGAGCAGTTCTTC.

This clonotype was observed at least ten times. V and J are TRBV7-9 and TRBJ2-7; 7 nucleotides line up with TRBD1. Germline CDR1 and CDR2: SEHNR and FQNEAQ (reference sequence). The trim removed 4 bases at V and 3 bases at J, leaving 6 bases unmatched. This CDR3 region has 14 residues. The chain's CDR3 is CASSSQGNNYEQYF. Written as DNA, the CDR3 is TGTGCCAGCAGCTCACAGGGGAATAACTACGAGCAGTACTTC.

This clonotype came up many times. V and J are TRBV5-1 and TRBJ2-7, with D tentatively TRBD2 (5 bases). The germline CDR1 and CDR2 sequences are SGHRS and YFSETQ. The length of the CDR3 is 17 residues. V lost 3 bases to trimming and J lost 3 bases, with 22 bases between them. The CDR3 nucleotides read TGCGCCAGCAGCTCGGACGGACGGGCGGGCTATTACTACGAGCAGTACTTC. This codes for CASSSDGRAGYYYEQYF. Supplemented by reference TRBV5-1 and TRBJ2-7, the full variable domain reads KAGVTQTPRYLIKTRGQQVTLSCSPISGHRSVSWYQQTPGQGLQFLFEYFSETQRNKGNFPGRFSGRQFSNSRSEMNVSTLELGDSALYLCASSSDGRAGYYYEQYFGPGTRLTVT.

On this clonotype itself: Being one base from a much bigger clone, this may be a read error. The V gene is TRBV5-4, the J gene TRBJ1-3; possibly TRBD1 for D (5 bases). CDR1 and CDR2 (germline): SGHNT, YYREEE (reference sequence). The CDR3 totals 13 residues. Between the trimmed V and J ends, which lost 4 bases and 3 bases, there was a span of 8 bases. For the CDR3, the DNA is TGTGCCAGCAGCGGGGCAGATGGAAACACCATATATTTT. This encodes CASSGADGNTIYF.

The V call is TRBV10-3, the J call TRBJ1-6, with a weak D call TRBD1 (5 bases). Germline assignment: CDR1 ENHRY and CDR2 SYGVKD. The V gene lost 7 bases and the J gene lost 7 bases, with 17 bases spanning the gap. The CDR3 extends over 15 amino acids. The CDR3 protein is CAIKNGVGVNSPLHF. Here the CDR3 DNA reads TGTGCCATCAAAAATGGGGTAGGGGTCAATTCACCCCTCCACTTT.

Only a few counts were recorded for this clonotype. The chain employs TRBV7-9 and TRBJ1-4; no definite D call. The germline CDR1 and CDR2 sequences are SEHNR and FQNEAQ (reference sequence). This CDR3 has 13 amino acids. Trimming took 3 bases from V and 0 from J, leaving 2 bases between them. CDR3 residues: CASSFTTNEKLFF. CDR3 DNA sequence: TGTGCCAGCAGCTTTACAACTAATGAAAAACTGTTTTTT.

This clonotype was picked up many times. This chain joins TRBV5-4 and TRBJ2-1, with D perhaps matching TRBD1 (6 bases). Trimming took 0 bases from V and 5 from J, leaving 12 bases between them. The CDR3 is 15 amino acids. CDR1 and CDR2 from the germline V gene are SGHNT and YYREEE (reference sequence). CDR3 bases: TGTGCCAGCAGCTTGGGTTTGACAGGACACAATGAGCAGTTCTTC. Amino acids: CASSLGLTGHNEQFF.

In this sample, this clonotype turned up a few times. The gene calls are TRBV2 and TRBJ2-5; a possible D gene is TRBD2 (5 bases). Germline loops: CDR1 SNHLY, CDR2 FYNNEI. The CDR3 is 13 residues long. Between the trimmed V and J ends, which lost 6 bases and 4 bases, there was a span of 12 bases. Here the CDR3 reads CASSVDWGETQYF. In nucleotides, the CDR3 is TGTGCCAGCAGCGTGGACTGGGGAGAGACCCAGTACTTC.

In nucleotides, the CDR3 is TGTGCCAGCAGCTTAACCGGGGGGGCATCCTACGAGCAGTACTTC. It specifies CASSLTGGASYEQYF. V gene TRBV7-2 combines with J gene TRBJ2-7, with TRBD2 identical over 8 bases. The CDR3 loop spans 15 amino acids. V gave up 2 bases and J gave up 1 base; unmatched junction bases: 4. Per the germline V gene, CDR1 is SGHTA and CDR2 is FQGNSA.

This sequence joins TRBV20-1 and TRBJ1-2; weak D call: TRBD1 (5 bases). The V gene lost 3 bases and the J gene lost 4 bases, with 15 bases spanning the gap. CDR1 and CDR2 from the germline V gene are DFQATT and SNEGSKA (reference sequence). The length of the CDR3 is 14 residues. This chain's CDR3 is CSASESGQSYGYTF. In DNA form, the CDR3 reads TGCAGTGCTAGCGAGTCAGGGCAAAGCTATGGCTACACCTTC.

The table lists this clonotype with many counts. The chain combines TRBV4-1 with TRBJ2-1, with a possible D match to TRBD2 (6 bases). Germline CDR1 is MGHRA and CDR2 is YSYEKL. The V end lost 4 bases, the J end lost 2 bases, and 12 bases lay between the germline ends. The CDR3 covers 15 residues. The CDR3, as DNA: TGCGCCAGCAGCCCCCGGGAGAGCGCCTACAATGAGCAGTTCTTC. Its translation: CASSPRESAYNEQFF.

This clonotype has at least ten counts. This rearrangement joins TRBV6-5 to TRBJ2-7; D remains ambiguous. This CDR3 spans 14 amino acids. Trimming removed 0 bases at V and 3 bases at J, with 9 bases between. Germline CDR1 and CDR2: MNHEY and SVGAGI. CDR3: CASSYSSSIYEQYF. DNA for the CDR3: TGTGCCAGCAGTTACTCGAGCAGTATCTACGAGCAGTACTTC.

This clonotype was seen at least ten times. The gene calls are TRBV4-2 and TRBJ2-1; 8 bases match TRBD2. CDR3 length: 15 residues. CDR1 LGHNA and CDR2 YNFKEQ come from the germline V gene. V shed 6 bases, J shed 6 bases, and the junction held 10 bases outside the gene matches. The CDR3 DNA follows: TGTGCCAGCAGTTCCGGGACTAGTCTATCCAATGAGCAGTTCTTC. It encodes CASSSGTSLSNEQFF.

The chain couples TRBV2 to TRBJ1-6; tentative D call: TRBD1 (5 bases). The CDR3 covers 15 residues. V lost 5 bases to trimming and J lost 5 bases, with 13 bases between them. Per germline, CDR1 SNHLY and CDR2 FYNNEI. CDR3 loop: CASSKHDSNNSPLHF. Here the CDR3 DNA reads TGTGCCAGCAGTAAACACGACAGTAATAATTCACCCCTCCACTTT.